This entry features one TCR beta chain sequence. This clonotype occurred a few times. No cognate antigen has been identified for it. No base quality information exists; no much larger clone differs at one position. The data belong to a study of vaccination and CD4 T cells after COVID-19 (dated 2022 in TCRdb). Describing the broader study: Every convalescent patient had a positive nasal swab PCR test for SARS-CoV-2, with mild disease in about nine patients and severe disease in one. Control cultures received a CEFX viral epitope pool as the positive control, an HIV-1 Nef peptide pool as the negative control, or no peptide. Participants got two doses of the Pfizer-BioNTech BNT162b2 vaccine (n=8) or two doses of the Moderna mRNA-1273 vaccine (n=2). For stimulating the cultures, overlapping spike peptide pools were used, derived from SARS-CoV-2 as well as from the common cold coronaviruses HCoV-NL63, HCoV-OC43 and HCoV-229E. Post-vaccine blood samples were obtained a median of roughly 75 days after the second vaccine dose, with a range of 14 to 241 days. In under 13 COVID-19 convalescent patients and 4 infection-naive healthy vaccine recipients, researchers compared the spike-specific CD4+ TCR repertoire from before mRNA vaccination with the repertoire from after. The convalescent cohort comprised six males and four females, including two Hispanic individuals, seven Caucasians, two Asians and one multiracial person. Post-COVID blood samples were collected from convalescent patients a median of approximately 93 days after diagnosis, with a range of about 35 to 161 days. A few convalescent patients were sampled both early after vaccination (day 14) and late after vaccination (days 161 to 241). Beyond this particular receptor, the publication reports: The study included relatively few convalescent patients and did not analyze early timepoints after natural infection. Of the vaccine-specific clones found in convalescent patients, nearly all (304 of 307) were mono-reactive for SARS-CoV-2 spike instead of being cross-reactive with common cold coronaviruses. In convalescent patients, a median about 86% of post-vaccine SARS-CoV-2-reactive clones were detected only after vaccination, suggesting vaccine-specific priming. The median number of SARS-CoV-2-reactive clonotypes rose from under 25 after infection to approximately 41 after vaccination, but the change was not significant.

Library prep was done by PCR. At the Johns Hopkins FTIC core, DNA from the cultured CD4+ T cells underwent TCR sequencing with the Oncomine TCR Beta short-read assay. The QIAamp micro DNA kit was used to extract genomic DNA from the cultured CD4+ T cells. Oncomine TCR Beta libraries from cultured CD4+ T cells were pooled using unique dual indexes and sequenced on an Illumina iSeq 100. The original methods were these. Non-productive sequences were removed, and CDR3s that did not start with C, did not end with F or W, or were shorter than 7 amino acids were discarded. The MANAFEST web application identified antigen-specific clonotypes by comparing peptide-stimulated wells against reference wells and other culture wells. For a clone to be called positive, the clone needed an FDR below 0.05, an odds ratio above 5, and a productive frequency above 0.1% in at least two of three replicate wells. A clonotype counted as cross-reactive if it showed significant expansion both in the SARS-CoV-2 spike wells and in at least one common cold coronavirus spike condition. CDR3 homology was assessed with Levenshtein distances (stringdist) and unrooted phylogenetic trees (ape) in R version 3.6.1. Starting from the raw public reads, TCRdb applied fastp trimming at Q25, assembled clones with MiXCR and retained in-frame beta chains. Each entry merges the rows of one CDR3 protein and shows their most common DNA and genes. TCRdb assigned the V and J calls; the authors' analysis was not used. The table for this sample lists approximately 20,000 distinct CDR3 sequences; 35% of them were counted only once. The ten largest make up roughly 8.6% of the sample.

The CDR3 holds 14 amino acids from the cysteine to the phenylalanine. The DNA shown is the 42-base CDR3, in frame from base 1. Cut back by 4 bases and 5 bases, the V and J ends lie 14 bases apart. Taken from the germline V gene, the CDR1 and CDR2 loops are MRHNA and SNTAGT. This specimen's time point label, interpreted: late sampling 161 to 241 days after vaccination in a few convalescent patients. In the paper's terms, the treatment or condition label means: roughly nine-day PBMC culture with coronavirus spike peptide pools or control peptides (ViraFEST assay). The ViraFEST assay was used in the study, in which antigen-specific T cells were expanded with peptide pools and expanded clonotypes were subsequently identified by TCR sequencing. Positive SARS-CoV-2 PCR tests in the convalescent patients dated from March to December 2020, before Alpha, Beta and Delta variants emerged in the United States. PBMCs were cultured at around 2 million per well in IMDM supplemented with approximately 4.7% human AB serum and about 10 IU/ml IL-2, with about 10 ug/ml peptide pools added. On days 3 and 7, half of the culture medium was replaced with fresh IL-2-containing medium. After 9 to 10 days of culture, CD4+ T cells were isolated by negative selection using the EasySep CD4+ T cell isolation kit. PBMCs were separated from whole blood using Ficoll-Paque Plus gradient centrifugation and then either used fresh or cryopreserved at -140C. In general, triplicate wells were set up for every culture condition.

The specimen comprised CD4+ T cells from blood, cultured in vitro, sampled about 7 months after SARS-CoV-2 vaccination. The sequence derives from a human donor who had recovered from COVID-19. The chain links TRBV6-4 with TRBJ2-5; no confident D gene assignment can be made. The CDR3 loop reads CASSVSSIRETQYF. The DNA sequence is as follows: TGTGCCAGCAGTGTGTCTAGTATCAGGGAGACCCAGTACTTC.